The rows below give T cell receptor beta chains drawn from one sample of a study of T cell changes during pregnancy in multiple sclerosis. The data were produced by immunoSEQ multiplex PCR, yet TCRdb's version contains in-frame clones alone and is incomplete. The table shows approximately 70,000 clones, with around 90% occurring only once. The specimen comprised peripheral blood, sampled in the first trimester of pregnancy. The receptor source for this set is a female donor in good health, enrolled as a control in a pregnancy study. CDR3s include the opening cysteine and the closing phenylalanine or tryptophan. The order of the fields is CDR3 length, V gene, D gene, clone size, J gene, CDR3 protein, CDR3 DNA. D genes are given only for firm matches. Rows may omit the clone size; those that give it use once, few, many or a size class.

CDR3 length: 14; V gene: TRBV5-1; D gene: TRBD1; clone size: -; J gene: TRBJ2-1; CDR3 protein: CASSLEQGYNEQFF; CDR3 DNA: TGCGCCAGCAGCTTGGAACAGGGGTACAATGAGCAGTTCTTC
CDR3 length: 13; V gene: TRBV14; D gene: -; clone size: -; J gene: TRBJ2-2; CDR3 protein: CASSVQATGELFF; CDR3 DNA: TGTGCCAGCAGCGTTCAAGCTACCGGGGAGCTGTTTTTT
CDR3 length: 19; V gene: TRBV5-1; D gene: -; clone size: once; J gene: TRBJ2-6; CDR3 protein: CASSLVASLALSGANVLTF; CDR3 DNA: TGCGCCAGCAGCTTGGTGGCTAGCCTTGCGCTCTCTGGGGCCAACGTCCTGACTTTC
CDR3 length: 14; V gene: TRBV27; D gene: -; clone size: medium-sized; J gene: TRBJ2-1; CDR3 protein: CASSLVSPYNEQFF; CDR3 DNA: TGTGCCAGCAGTTTAGTGTCTCCCTACAATGAGCAGTTCTTC
CDR3 length: 15; V gene: TRBV18; D gene: TRBD1; clone size: -; J gene: TRBJ2-7; CDR3 protein: CASSPRDRGKYEQYF; CDR3 DNA: TGTGCCAGCTCACCCCGGGACAGGGGAAAATACGAGCAGTACTTC
CDR3 length: 11; V gene: TRBV7-2; D gene: -; clone size: -; J gene: TRBJ2-1; CDR3 protein: CASSGTNEQFF; CDR3 DNA: TGTGCCAGCAGCGGGACAAATGAGCAGTTCTTC
CDR3 length: 12; V gene: TRBV29-1; D gene: -; clone size: -; J gene: TRBJ2-5; CDR3 protein: CSSLAGQETQYF; CDR3 DNA: TGCAGCTCCTTAGCCGGTCAAGAGACCCAGTACTTC
CDR3 length: 16; V gene: TRBV4-2; D gene: -; clone size: -; J gene: TRBJ1-1; CDR3 protein: CASSQVMTGTNTEAFF; CDR3 DNA: TGTGCCAGCAGCCAAGTAATGACAGGTACGAACACTGAAGCTTTCTTT
CDR3 length: 13; V gene: TRBV7-2; D gene: -; clone size: -; J gene: TRBJ1-2; CDR3 protein: CASSLPLSLSYTF; CDR3 DNA: TGTGCCAGCAGCTTACCCCTAAGTCTGAGCTACACCTTC
CDR3 length: 13; V gene: TRBV6-5; D gene: -; clone size: -; J gene: TRBJ1-4; CDR3 protein: CATAGALGEKLFF; CDR3 DNA: TGTGCCACCGCAGGGGCTCTAGGGGAAAAACTGTTTTTT
CDR3 length: 12; V gene: TRBV30; D gene: -; clone size: -; J gene: TRBJ1-1; CDR3 protein: CAWGPSYTEAFF; CDR3 DNA: TGTGCCTGGGGGCCGTCCTACACTGAAGCTTTCTTT
CDR3 length: 14; V gene: TRBV30; D gene: TRBD1; clone size: -; J gene: TRBJ2-7; CDR3 protein: CAWTINRGSYEQYF; CDR3 DNA: TGTGCCTGGACCATCAACAGGGGTTCCTACGAGCAGTACTTC
CDR3 length: 17; V gene: TRBV4-2; D gene: TRBD2; clone size: -; J gene: TRBJ2-1; CDR3 protein: CASSQGLTSGRRNEQFF; CDR3 DNA: TGTGCCAGCAGCCAAGGGTTGACTAGCGGGAGACGGAATGAGCAGTTCTTC
CDR3 length: 16; V gene: TRBV4-1; D gene: TRBD1; clone size: -; J gene: TRBJ2-5; CDR3 protein: CASSQDPGTDQETQYF; CDR3 DNA: TGCGCCAGCAGCCAAGACCCCGGGACAGACCAAGAGACCCAGTACTTC
CDR3 length: 13; V gene: TRBV5-1; D gene: -; clone size: -; J gene: TRBJ1-6; CDR3 protein: CASSTDSHSPLHF; CDR3 DNA: TGCGCCAGCAGCACGGACAGTCATTCACCCCTCCACTTT
CDR3 length: 16; V gene: TRBV4-1; D gene: -; clone size: -; J gene: TRBJ1-3; CDR3 protein: CASTPRGGGVGNTIYF; CDR3 DNA: TGCGCCAGCACCCCTAGGGGTGGAGGGGTTGGAAACACCATATATTTT
CDR3 length: 15; V gene: TRBV18; D gene: -; clone size: -; J gene: TRBJ2-3; CDR3 protein: CASKDRRTSTDTQYF; CDR3 DNA: TGTGCCAGTAAAGACCGGAGGACTAGCACAGATACGCAGTATTTT
CDR3 length: 13; V gene: TRBV19; D gene: TRBD2; clone size: -; J gene: TRBJ2-1; CDR3 protein: CASSSELAGEEFF; CDR3 DNA: TGTGCCAGTAGTAGTGAACTAGCGGGAGAAGAGTTCTTC
CDR3 length: 18; V gene: TRBV2; D gene: -; clone size: -; J gene: TRBJ2-5; CDR3 protein: CASSEALPYQWFGETQYF; CDR3 DNA: TGTGCCAGCAGTGAAGCCCTACCGTATCAGTGGTTCGGGGAGACCCAGTACTTC
CDR3 length: 14; V gene: TRBV5-4; D gene: TRBD1; clone size: -; J gene: TRBJ1-2; CDR3 protein: CASSLDGTGDGYTF; CDR3 DNA: TGTGCCAGCAGCTTGGACGGGACAGGGGATGGCTACACCTTC
CDR3 length: 15; V gene: TRBV11-2; D gene: TRBD2; clone size: -; J gene: TRBJ2-7; CDR3 protein: CASRVLAGKLYEQYF; CDR3 DNA: TGTGCCAGCAGAGTCCTAGCGGGAAAATTGTACGAGCAGTACTTC
CDR3 length: 12; V gene: TRBV18; D gene: -; clone size: -; J gene: TRBJ2-7; CDR3 protein: CASSPQDYEQYF; CDR3 DNA: TGTGCCAGCTCACCGCAGGACTACGAGCAGTACTTC
CDR3 length: 15; V gene: TRBV5-5; D gene: -; clone size: -; J gene: TRBJ1-1; CDR3 protein: CASSLNLQLNTEAFF; CDR3 DNA: TGTGCCAGCAGCTTGAACTTACAGTTGAACACTGAAGCTTTCTTT
CDR3 length: 18; V gene: TRBV4-2; D gene: TRBD2; clone size: -; J gene: TRBJ2-5; CDR3 protein: CASSQGTSGRAVLETQYF; CDR3 DNA: TGTGCCAGCAGCCAAGGGACTAGCGGGAGGGCGGTATTGGAGACCCAGTACTTC
CDR3 length: 15; V gene: TRBV7-9; D gene: TRBD2; clone size: -; J gene: TRBJ2-7; CDR3 protein: CASSSGTSRSYEQYF; CDR3 DNA: TGTGCCAGCAGCTCAGGGACTAGCAGGTCCTACGAGCAGTACTTC
CDR3 length: 14; V gene: TRBV28; D gene: TRBD1; clone size: -; J gene: TRBJ1-2; CDR3 protein: CASSSQGAMDGYTF; CDR3 DNA: TGTGCCAGCAGTTCGCAGGGGGCAATGGATGGCTACACCTTC
CDR3 length: 12; V gene: TRBV7-9; D gene: TRBD1; clone size: -; J gene: TRBJ1-1; CDR3 protein: CASSQGDTEAFF; CDR3 DNA: TGTGCCAGCAGCCAGGGGGACACTGAAGCTTTCTTT
CDR3 length: 15; V gene: TRBV11-2; D gene: TRBD2; clone size: -; J gene: TRBJ2-7; CDR3 protein: CASSLARGAAYEQYF; CDR3 DNA: TGTGCCAGCAGTCTAGCGCGGGGGGCAGCCTACGAGCAGTACTTC
CDR3 length: 11; V gene: TRBV7-8; D gene: -; clone size: -; J gene: TRBJ1-1; CDR3 protein: CASSPGVEAFF; CDR3 DNA: TGTGCCAGCAGCCCGGGAGTTGAAGCTTTCTTT
CDR3 length: 15; V gene: TRBV5-1; D gene: TRBD2; clone size: -; J gene: TRBJ2-1; CDR3 protein: CASSSDPSGIRERLF; CDR3 DNA: TGCGCCAGCAGCTCCGATCCTAGCGGGATAAGGGAACGACTCTTC
CDR3 length: 16; V gene: TRBV5-1; D gene: TRBD2; clone size: -; J gene: TRBJ2-1; CDR3 protein: CASSRGLAGPGDEQFF; CDR3 DNA: TGCGCCAGCAGCCGGGGACTAGCGGGGCCTGGGGACGAGCAGTTCTTC
CDR3 length: 13; V gene: TRBV28; D gene: -; clone size: -; J gene: TRBJ1-2; CDR3 protein: CASSLPQNYGYTF; CDR3 DNA: TGTGCCAGCAGTTTACCACAGAACTATGGCTACACCTTC
CDR3 length: 14; V gene: TRBV5-7; D gene: TRBD1; clone size: -; J gene: TRBJ1-5; CDR3 protein: CASSLDRGSQPQHF; CDR3 DNA: TGTGCCAGCAGCTTGGACAGGGGAAGTCAGCCCCAGCATTTT
CDR3 length: 13; V gene: TRBV5-1; D gene: -; clone size: -; J gene: TRBJ2-1; CDR3 protein: CASSLVSDNEQFF; CDR3 DNA: TGCGCCAGCAGCTTGGTGTCCGACAATGAGCAGTTCTTC
CDR3 length: 12; V gene: TRBV4-1; D gene: -; clone size: -; J gene: TRBJ2-5; CDR3 protein: CASSQEGGTQYF; CDR3 DNA: TGCGCCAGCAGCCAAGAAGGGGGGACCCAGTACTTC
CDR3 length: 15; V gene: TRBV5-1; D gene: -; clone size: -; J gene: TRBJ2-5; CDR3 protein: CASSLQSGAQETQYF; CDR3 DNA: TGCGCCAGCAGCTTGCAATCAGGGGCTCAAGAGACCCAGTACTTC
CDR3 length: 15; V gene: TRBV11-3; D gene: -; clone size: -; J gene: TRBJ2-2; CDR3 protein: CASSRDAVPTGELFF; CDR3 DNA: TGTGCCAGCAGCCGAGATGCGGTTCCCACCGGGGAGCTGTTTTTT
CDR3 length: 15; V gene: TRBV2; D gene: -; clone size: once; J gene: TRBJ1-4; CDR3 protein: CASSEGGKVGEKLFF; CDR3 DNA: TGTGCCAGCAGTGAAGGGGGCAAGGTGGGAGAAAAACTGTTTTTT
CDR3 length: 15; V gene: TRBV7-8; D gene: -; clone size: -; J gene: TRBJ2-1; CDR3 protein: CASSHGAGFYNEQFF; CDR3 DNA: TGTGCCAGCAGCCATGGGGCAGGATTCTACAATGAGCAGTTCTTC
CDR3 length: 17; V gene: TRBV7-2; D gene: TRBD1; clone size: -; J gene: TRBJ1-5; CDR3 protein: CASSFDRGSYSNQPQHF; CDR3 DNA: TGTGCCAGCAGTTTCGACAGGGGCAGTTATAGCAATCAGCCCCAGCATTTT
CDR3 length: 15; V gene: TRBV27; D gene: TRBD2; clone size: once; J gene: TRBJ2-1; CDR3 protein: CASSSGRAAYNEQFF; CDR3 DNA: TGTGCCAGCAGTAGCGGGAGGGCCGCCTACAATGAGCAGTTCTTC
CDR3 length: 16; V gene: TRBV5-1; D gene: TRBD2; clone size: -; J gene: TRBJ2-1; CDR3 protein: CASSLAASGSRGEQFF; CDR3 DNA: TGCGCCAGCAGCTTGGCGGCTAGCGGGAGTAGAGGAGAGCAGTTCTTC
CDR3 length: 12; V gene: TRBV29-1; D gene: -; clone size: -; J gene: TRBJ2-7; CDR3 protein: CSVYIPTGEQYF; CDR3 DNA: TGCAGCGTTTATATCCCCACGGGGGAGCAGTACTTC
CDR3 length: 15; V gene: TRBV18; D gene: -; clone size: -; J gene: TRBJ2-7; CDR3 protein: CASSGRAGNSYEQYF; CDR3 DNA: TGTGCCAGCTCGGGAAGGGCGGGAAACTCCTACGAGCAGTACTTC
CDR3 length: 16; V gene: TRBV4-1; D gene: TRBD2; clone size: once; J gene: TRBJ2-5; CDR3 protein: CASSPPGAGGQKAQYF; CDR3 DNA: TGCGCCAGCAGCCCCCCGGGAGCGGGAGGTCAAAAGGCCCAGTACTTC
CDR3 length: 13; V gene: TRBV2; D gene: TRBD1; clone size: -; J gene: TRBJ1-2; CDR3 protein: CASSDRGRHGYTF; CDR3 DNA: TGTGCCAGCAGTGACAGGGGGAGGCATGGCTACACCTTC
CDR3 length: 14; V gene: TRBV7-2; D gene: -; clone size: -; J gene: TRBJ1-1; CDR3 protein: CASSSQGSISEAFF; CDR3 DNA: TGTGCCAGCAGCTCGCAGGGGAGTATTTCTGAAGCTTTCTTT
CDR3 length: 14; V gene: TRBV6-1; D gene: -; clone size: -; J gene: TRBJ2-5; CDR3 protein: CASSPMDPGRVQYF; CDR3 DNA: TGTGCCAGCAGTCCCATGGATCCCGGTCGGGTCCAGTACTTC
CDR3 length: 14; V gene: TRBV18; D gene: -; clone size: -; J gene: TRBJ2-1; CDR3 protein: CASSPETSNNEQFF; CDR3 DNA: TGTGCCAGCTCACCGGAGACTAGTAATAATGAGCAGTTCTTC
CDR3 length: 14; V gene: TRBV6-5; D gene: -; clone size: -; J gene: TRBJ2-1; CDR3 protein: CASSLKASSDEQFF; CDR3 DNA: TGTGCCAGCAGTCTAAAGGCTAGTTCCGATGAGCAGTTCTTC
CDR3 length: 16; V gene: TRBV2; D gene: -; clone size: -; J gene: TRBJ2-2; CDR3 protein: CASREQGVKNTGELFF; CDR3 DNA: TGTGCCAGCAGGGAACAGGGCGTAAAGAACACCGGGGAGCTGTTTTTT
CDR3 length: 15; V gene: TRBV10-3; D gene: -; clone size: -; J gene: TRBJ2-7; CDR3 protein: CAISESADSSYEQYF; CDR3 DNA: TGTGCCATCAGTGAGTCGGCCGACAGCTCCTACGAGCAGTACTTC
CDR3 length: 17; V gene: TRBV4-2; D gene: -; clone size: -; J gene: TRBJ2-1; CDR3 protein: CASSQVGSSDSYNEQFF; CDR3 DNA: TGTGCCAGCAGCCAAGTCGGTAGCTCGGACTCGTACAATGAGCAGTTCTTC
CDR3 length: 14; V gene: TRBV5-4; D gene: -; clone size: -; J gene: TRBJ2-2; CDR3 protein: CASSLVTNTGELFF; CDR3 DNA: TGTGCCAGCAGCTTGGTCACAAACACCGGGGAGCTGTTTTTT